A single sample gave rise to the 29 T cell receptor beta chains below, sequenced in a study of OX40 agonist ivuxolimab in advanced cancers. The method was immunoSEQ multiplex PCR; TCRdb's version includes in-frame clones alone and lacks a portion of them. The table lists about 68,000 clones, about 84% of them singletons. Sequenced material: CD4+ or CD8+ T cells sorted from blood, taken in a trial of the OX40 agonist ivuxolimab. The source is an adult with an advanced solid tumor such as melanoma, head and neck, liver or kidney cancer.

J is TRBJ1-4 and V is TRBV18; TRBD1 matches 9 bases. Germline CDR1 is KGHSH and CDR2 is LQKENI. The CDR3 length is 16 residues. V gave up 5 bases and J gave up 2 bases; unmatched junction bases: 6. Written as DNA, the CDR3 is TGTGCCAGCTCAACATACAGGGGGCTGACTAATGAAAAACTGTTTTTT. Translated, it gives CASSTYRGLTNEKLFF. Full variable domain (remainder filled in from reference TRBV18 and TRBJ1-4): NAGVMQNPRHLVRRRGQEARLRCSPMKGHSHVYWYRQLPEEGLKFMVYLQKENIIDESGMPKERFSAEFPKEGPSILRIQQVVRGDSAAYFCASSTYRGLTNEKLFFGSGTQLSVL.

This clone was seen only once. This chain joins TRBV19 and TRBJ2-3; tentatively, D is TRBD1 (5 bases). The germline V gene has CDR1 LNHDA and CDR2 SQIVND (reference sequence). The CDR3 totals 14 residues. Trimming cost V 7 bases and J 5 bases, with 16 bases left between them. For the CDR3, the DNA is TGTGCCAGTAAATACAAAAGAGACAGAGATACGCAGTATTTT. Translation: CASKYKRDRDTQYF.

The chain employs TRBV13 and TRBJ2-7; 12 bases are shared with TRBD1. The J segment lost 0 bases and the V segment lost 2 bases, leaving 5 bases of the junction unmatched. Germline loops: CDR1 PRHDT, CDR2 FYEKMQ (reference sequence). The CDR3 covers 17 residues. CDR3 loop: CASSLRGTGGLSYEQYF. In nucleotides, the CDR3 is TGTGCCAGCAGCTTAAGGGGGACAGGGGGCCTCTCCTACGAGCAGTACTTC. The full variable domain, with the rest looked up from reference TRBV13 and TRBJ2-7, is AAGVIQSPRHLIKEKRETATLKCYPIPRHDTVYWYQQGPGQDPQFLISFYEKMQSDKGSIPDRFSAQQFSDYHSELNMSSLELGDSALYFCASSLRGTGGLSYEQYFGPGTRLTVT.

This clone was recorded once. The rearrangement uses TRBV2 and TRBJ2-1; a possible D gene is TRBD2 (7 bases). The length of the CDR3 is 17 residues. The germline V gene has CDR1 SNHLY and CDR2 FYNNEI. Trimming cost V 7 bases and J 0 bases, with 19 bases left between them. The CDR3 nucleotides read TGTGCCAGCAAGGGGGGGCAAACTAGCTACTCCTACAATGAGCAGTTCTTC. It encodes CASKGGQTSYSYNEQFF.

The rearrangement uses TRBV7-2 and TRBJ1-1; D is undetermined. There are 14 residues in the CDR3. Germline V gene sequence: CDR1 SGHTA, CDR2 FQGNSA. V lost 3 bases, J lost 1 base, and 9 bases lay in between. The CDR3 loop is CASSFPYANTEAFF. CDR3 nucleotide sequence: TGTGCCAGCAGCTTTCCGTATGCGAACACTGAAGCTTTCTTT.

The chain couples TRBV9 to TRBJ2-5, with D possibly matching TRBD1 (5 bases). Trimming cost V 0 bases and J 4 bases, with 10 bases left between them. From germline, CDR1 is SGDLS and CDR2 YYNGEE. The CDR3 is 14 amino acids. The CDR3 region is CASSVESTGETQYF. For the CDR3, the DNA is TGTGCCAGCAGCGTAGAGTCCACAGGAGAGACCCAGTACTTC.

In nucleotides, the CDR3 is TGCAGCGTTGAAGAGGTCTGGGGGGAGCAGTACTTC. Its protein product is CSVEEVWGEQYF. The chain links TRBV29-1 to TRBJ2-7; perhaps D is TRBD1 or TRBD2 (5 bases each). CDR1 is SQVTM, CDR2 ANQGSEA, per germline. The CDR3 totals 12 residues. Trimming took off 0 bases at V and 7 bases at J, with 10 bases between the two ends.

This chain's CDR3 is CASGAKLGTSGGYAYEQYF. The CDR3, as DNA: TGTGCTAGTGGTGCCAAACTCGGGACTAGCGGGGGATACGCGTACGAGCAGTACTTC. The genes are TRBV12-5 and TRBJ2-7; 14 nucleotides align to TRBD2. V dropped 5 bases and J dropped 4; count of bases not matched to a gene: 16. CDR3 length equals 19 residues. Germline V gives CDR1 LGHNT, CDR2 FRNRAP. Full variable domain (missing parts from reference TRBV12-5 and TRBJ2-7): DARVTQTPRHKVTEMGQEVTMRCQPILGHNTVFWYRQTMMQGLELLAYFRNRAPLDDSGMPKDRFSAEMPDATLATLKIQPSEPRDSAVYFCASGAKLGTSGGYAYEQYFGPGTRLTVT.

This chain links TRBV5-8 with TRBJ1-1; unclear D gene. The V gene's germline CDR1 is SGHTS and CDR2 YDEGEE. This CDR3 has 14 amino acids. Trimming left V 3 bases short and J 12 bases short, with 21 bases between. The CDR3 sequence: CASSYQAVSGPTFF. CDR3 bases: TGTGCCAGCAGCTACCAGGCCGTGAGCGGCCCAACTTTCTTT.

J is TRBJ2-3 and V is TRBV9; the D is unclear. The CDR3 spans 15 residues. Germline V CDR1 and CDR2: SGDLS, YYNGEE. Trimming shortened V by 4 bases and J by 0 bases, and 12 bases separated the two germline ends. CDR3 sequence (DNA): TGTGCCAGCAGCCAGGAACCATCTAGCACAGATACGCAGTATTTT. This gives the protein CASSQEPSSTDTQYF.

The rearrangement uses TRBV4-1 and TRBJ1-5; no clear D gene. The CDR3 spans 16 residues. The germline V gene has CDR1 MGHRA and CDR2 YSYEKL. The ends were cut back, 0 bases at V and 0 bases at J, with 9 bases in the middle. The CDR3 is CASSQDPVYSNQPQHF. The CDR3, as DNA: TGCGCCAGCAGCCAAGATCCGGTCTATAGCAATCAGCCCCAGCATTTT.

The chain employs TRBV18 and TRBJ2-2, with D maybe TRBD1 (6 bases). V was shortened by 3 bases and J by 4 bases, with 15 bases between the two germline ends. Germline CDR1 reads KGHSH; CDR2 reads LQKENI. This CDR3 has 16 residues. The CDR3 DNA sequence: TGTGCCAGCTCACCGCCCCAGGGGCGTGTCACCGGGGAGCTGTTTTTT. It translates to CASSPPQGRVTGELFF.

This chain uses TRBV5-1 with TRBJ2-5; 8 bases fit TRBD2. The CDR3 extends over 15 amino acids. V lost 6 bases, J lost 2 bases, and 9 bases stayed unmatched. Germline assignment: CDR1 SGHRS and CDR2 YFSETQ. This CDR3 reads CASTETSGYQETQYF. The CDR3 DNA reads as TGCGCCAGCACAGAAACTAGCGGATATCAAGAGACCCAGTACTTC.

The chain recombines TRBV6-5 with TRBJ2-7; the D gene could be TRBD1 or TRBD2 (5 bases each). Trimming took off 0 bases at V and 6 bases at J, with 12 bases between the two ends. Germline V gene data show CDR1 as MNHEY and CDR2 as SVGAGI. The CDR3 covers 14 residues. The DNA of the CDR3 is TGTGCCAGCAGTTACTCGAGATTTGGGGGCGAGCAGTACTTC. As protein: CASSYSRFGGEQYF.

V and J are TRBV7-2 and TRBJ2-7, with D possibly matching TRBD2 (5 bases). There are 13 residues in the CDR3. V lost 2 bases to trimming and J lost 6 bases, with 11 bases between them. Per germline, CDR1 SGHTA and CDR2 FQGNSA. The chain's CDR3 is CASSLTEVSEQYF. In DNA form, the CDR3 reads TGTGCCAGCAGCTTAACGGAGGTGAGCGAGCAGTACTTC.

This clone was recorded once. The CDR3 spells CASSRVQGSYYEQYF. DNA of the CDR3: TGTGCCAGCAGCCGGGTGCAGGGATCCTACTACGAGCAGTACTTC. The genes are TRBV7-9 and TRBJ2-7, with D perhaps TRBD1 (5 bases). The CDR3 consists of 15 residues. Per germline, CDR1 SEHNR and CDR2 FQNEAQ (reference sequence). V lost 5 bases, J lost 3 bases, and 17 bases lay in between.

This chain connects TRBV7-6 to TRBJ2-7, with 9 bases matching TRBD1. This CDR3 has 14 amino acids. Germline V gene data show CDR1 as SGHVS and CDR2 as FNYEAQ. V was clipped by 5 bases and J by 6 bases; unmatched bases: 8. This chain's CDR3 is CASSPRTGVGEQYF. CDR3 in DNA: TGTGCCAGCAGCCCCCGGACAGGGGTGGGCGAGCAGTACTTC. Full variable domain (missing parts from reference TRBV7-6 and TRBJ2-7): GAGVSQSPRYKVTKRGQDVALRCDPISGHVSLYWYRQALGQGPEFLTYFNYEAQQDKSGLPNDRFSAERPEGSISTLTIQRTEQRDSAMYRCASSPRTGVGEQYFGPGTRLTVT.

The chain has TRBV7-9 and TRBJ2-3; TRBD2 is a possible D gene (6 bases). V was pared by 5 bases and J by 0 bases, with 18 bases between. The CDR3 sequence is 17 residues long. Germline CDR1 is SEHNR and CDR2 is FQNEAQ (reference sequence). The CDR3 DNA follows: TGTGCCAGCAGCCGGAGGCGGGGCCGTGGTAGCACAGATACGCAGTATTTT. Encoded protein: CASSRRRGRGSTDTQYF.

V is TRBV18 and J is TRBJ1-3, with 7 bases aligning to TRBD1. Germline V gene sequence: CDR1 KGHSH, CDR2 LQKENI. Unmatched junction bases numbered 3, after V lost 6 bases and J lost 4 bases. The CDR3 extends over 13 amino acids. CDR3 sequence: CASSSGQGNTIYF. In DNA, the CDR3 is TGTGCCAGCTCTTCGGGACAGGGAAACACCATATATTTT.

The chain is built from TRBV5-6 and TRBJ1-6; D remains unclear. The V gene's germline CDR1 is SGHDT and CDR2 YYEEEE. The V and J ends lost 6 bases and 6 bases respectively, with 25 bases between them. This CDR3 region has 18 residues. CDR3 bases: TGTGCCAGCAACCAGCTATCCCCCTCGGGGAATGTTAATTCACCCCTCCACTTT. This gives the protein CASNQLSPSGNVNSPLHF.

Details on this clone: The same CDR3 also results from other DNA sequences found in this sample. The rearrangement links TRBV7-2 to TRBJ2-3; D possibly corresponds to TRBD1 (5 bases). The CDR3 extends over 14 amino acids. Deletions cut 5 bases from V and 5 bases from J, with 14 bases between. From germline, CDR1 is SGHTA and CDR2 FQGNSA. The DNA of the CDR3 is TGTGCCAGCAGCCCACGGCAGGGCGGAGATACGCAGTATTTT. It yields the protein CASSPRQGGDTQYF.

The chain is built from TRBV29-1 and TRBJ2-5, with 7 nucleotides matching TRBD2. TRBJ2-7 explains the end of the DNA better; the J call may be wrong. The CDR3 runs 17 residues. CDR1 SQVTM and CDR2 ANQGSEA come from the germline V gene. The CDR3: CSVESISRAGDIYEQYF. Here the CDR3 DNA reads TGCAGCGTTGAATCAATATCGAGGGCGGGGGATATCTACGAGCAGTACTTC.

This rearrangement joins TRBV6-1 to TRBJ1-5; the match to TRBD1 covers 11 bases. This CDR3 region has 20 residues. J was trimmed by 0 bases and V by 4 bases; bases with no gene match: 14. Germline V gene lookup returns CDR1 MNHNS and CDR2 SASEGT. The chain's CDR3 is CASSGGTGGLSFGSNQPQHF. DNA of the CDR3: TGTGCCAGCAGTGGGGGGACAGGGGGTCTGTCCTTTGGTAGCAATCAGCCCCAGCATTTT.

This sequence joins TRBV5-1 and TRBJ2-1; 7 bases line up with TRBD2. In germline, CDR1 is SGHRS, CDR2 YFSETQ. V shed 3 bases and J 0 bases; nucleotides not matched to a gene: 6. The CDR3 spans 16 residues. CDR3 sequence (DNA): TGCGCCAGCAGCTCCGGGACTATCCCCTCCTACAATGAGCAGTTCTTC. Its protein product is CASSSGTIPSYNEQFF.

V usage is TRBV19 and J usage is TRBJ1-3; D is possibly TRBD1 (6 bases). The CDR3 consists of 16 residues. The V gene's germline CDR1 is LNHDA and CDR2 SQIVND (reference sequence). V was trimmed by 10 bases and J by 3 bases, leaving 22 bases between them. CDR3 nucleotide sequence: TGTGCCACGCTCGGGGGGACTACAGGGAATGGAAACACCATATATTTT. This codes for CATLGGTTGNGNTIYF.

A single count supports this clone. The V gene is TRBV25-1, the J gene TRBJ1-6; the D gene is possibly TRBD1 (6 bases). The V and J ends lost 4 bases and 10 bases respectively, with 17 bases between them. CDR3 size: 15 residues. Germline CDR1 reads MGHDK; CDR2 reads SYGVNS. The CDR3 region is CASSARTDGSSPLHF. The CDR3 DNA follows: TGTGCCAGCAGTGCGAGGACAGATGGGTCATCACCCCTCCACTTT. Drawing the rest from reference TRBV25-1 and TRBJ1-6, the complete variable domain is EADIYQTPRYLVIGTGKKITLECSQTMGHDKMYWYQQDPGMELHLIHYSYGVNSTEKGDLSSESTVSRIRTEHFPLTLESARPSHTSQYLCASSARTDGSSPLHFGNGTRLTVT.

The J gene is TRBJ2-7, the V gene TRBV15, with 9 nucleotides matching TRBD2. Germline V CDR1 and CDR2: LNHNV, YYDKDF (reference sequence). The CDR3 contains 15 residues. The trim removed 0 bases at V and 0 bases at J, leaving 0 bases unmatched. The CDR3 is CATSRERGGSYEQYF. The CDR3 DNA reads TGTGCCACCAGCAGAGAGCGGGGGGGCTCCTACGAGCAGTACTTC.

This chain links TRBV10-3 with TRBJ1-5; the match to TRBD1 covers 9 bases. The CDR3 length is 15 residues. Germline values: CDR1 ENHRY, CDR2 SYGVKD. With 3 bases clipped from V and 4 bases from J, the junction kept 4 bases outside the gene matches. CDR3 nucleotides: TGTGCCATCAGTGACCCTGGACAGGGGAATCAGCCCCAGCATTTT. It codes for CAISDPGQGNQPQHF.

The chain uses TRBV7-8 and TRBJ2-6; D not certain. The ends were cut back, 2 bases at V and 0 bases at J, with 20 bases in the middle. Germline-derived CDR1 and CDR2 are SGHVS and FQNEAQ. The CDR3 spans 20 residues. The DNA for the CDR3 is TGTGCCAGCAGCTTATCACTTAGTTTGGGTAAGGCCTCTGGGGCCAACGTCCTGACTTTC. It translates to CASSLSLSLGKASGANVLTF.